Shown below are 8 T cell receptor beta chains from a single sample sequenced in a study of blood T cells in healthy people across ages. Through a sample-barcoded 5' primer and a J-beta primer mix, a second PCR was run for roughly 6 to 11 cycles. Via MiXCR, TCRdb re-called the 5' RACE reads, giving one row per CDR3 protein. The sample has around 1,700,000 distinct CDR3 sequences; 25% to 30% are singletons. The sample taken for sequencing was blood. These receptors came from a woman in her twenties or thirties in good health.

In its sample, this clonotype was seen many times. This chain joins TRBV25-1 and TRBJ2-7; TRBD2 aligns across 7 bases. V was clipped by 5 bases and J by 1 base; unmatched bases: 8. The CDR3 length is 15 residues. Germline V gene data show CDR1 as MGHDK and CDR2 as SYGVNS. In DNA, the CDR3 is TGTGCCAGCAGTACCTCGCGGGGGTTTTCCTACGAGCAGTACTTC. Translating it yields CASSTSRGFSYEQYF.

The V call is TRBV20-1, the J call TRBJ1-2; the D gene is possibly TRBD1 (6 bases). Looked up from germline, CDR1 is DFQATT and CDR2 is SNEGSKA (reference sequence). Trimming removed 3 bases from V and 4 bases from J, with 27 bases in between. The CDR3 has 18 residues. The CDR3 DNA reads TGCAGTGCTAGGGCCCGCCAAGAACAGGGAGGGAAGGGCTATGGCTACACCTTC. It encodes CSARARQEQGGKGYGYTF.

In this sample, this clonotype turned up a few times. The CDR3 sequence: CASSRSGTEAFF. In DNA form, the CDR3 reads TGCGCCAGCAGCAGGTCCGGGACCGAAGCTTTCTTT. The chain uses TRBV5-1 and TRBJ1-1, with D possibly being TRBD1 (5 bases). Germline CDR1 and CDR2: SGHRS and YFSETQ. This CDR3 has 12 amino acids. V shed 4 bases and J shed 8 bases, with 12 bases lying between them. Full variable domain (outside the CDR3, taken from reference TRBV5-1 and TRBJ1-1): KAGVTQTPRYLIKTRGQQVTLSCSPISGHRSVSWYQQTPGQGLQFLFEYFSETQRNKGNFPGRFSGRQFSNSRSEMNVSTLELGDSALYLCASSRSGTEAFFGQGTRLTVV.

About this clonotype itself: Germline and junction disagree at one end, which may indicate a read error. The V and J genes are TRBV5-1 and TRBJ2-3; the D gene is possibly TRBD2 (5 bases). The CDR3 extends over 15 amino acids. Per germline, CDR1 SGHRS and CDR2 YFSETQ. CDR3 sequence reads: CASSLEGSSTDMQYF. CDR3 nucleotides: TGCGCCAGCAGCTTGGAAGGCTCTAGCACAGATATGCAGTATTTT.

This clonotype has at least ten counts. The genes are TRBV29-1 and TRBJ2-5; D is uncertain. V lost 4 bases, J lost 2 bases, and 11 bases lay in between. CDR3 length equals 13 residues. Germline V gene data show CDR1 as SQVTM and CDR2 as ANQGSEA. The CDR3 region is CSVALSGQETQYF. DNA of the CDR3: TGCAGCGTTGCCCTTTCCGGGCAAGAGACCCAGTACTTC.

This clonotype was counted between two and nine times. This chain connects TRBV29-1 to TRBJ1-2, with D maybe TRBD1 (5 bases). The germline CDR1 and CDR2 sequences are SQVTM and ANQGSEA. The CDR3 has 14 amino acids. V gave up 7 bases and J gave up 4 bases, with 19 bases separating them. The CDR3 region is CSESGTPGIYGYTF. Here the CDR3 DNA reads TGCAGCGAATCCGGGACCCCCGGAATCTATGGCTACACCTTC. Drawing the rest from reference TRBV29-1 and TRBJ1-2, the complete variable domain is SAVISQKPSRDICQRGTSLTIQCQVDSQVTMMFWYRQQPGQSLTLIATANQGSEATYESGFVIDKFPISRPNLTFSTLTVSNMSPEDSSIYLCSESGTPGIYGYTFGSGTRLTVV.

The chain carries TRBV5-1 and TRBJ2-7; TRBD1 might be the D (5 bases). The ends were cut back, 5 bases at V and 2 bases at J, with 17 bases in the middle. The CDR3 consists of 15 residues. Germline V gene lookup returns CDR1 SGHRS and CDR2 YFSETQ. CDR3 nucleotide sequence: TGCGCCAGCAGTTCAGGGTCCCTAACCCCCTACGAGCAGTACTTC. Its protein product is CASSSGSLTPYEQYF.

This clonotype was counted many times. The rearrangement joins TRBV5-1 to TRBJ2-7; tentatively, D is TRBD2 (7 bases). The CDR3 covers 14 residues. The germline gives CDR1 SGHRS, CDR2 YFSETQ. The V end was cut by 7 bases, the J end by 3 bases, with 17 bases between. CDR3: CASGPGGADYEQYF. The DNA for the CDR3 is TGCGCCAGCGGCCCTGGGGGGGCCGACTACGAGCAGTACTTC.